This TCR beta chain was sequenced during a study of Graves' ophthalmopathy and Graves' hyperthyroidism (dated by TCRdb to 2016 to 2019). Study-wide context: Peripheral blood samples were taken at the time of initial diagnosis, before any treatment was given. TCR beta repertoire signatures were used to distinguish Graves' ophthalmopathy from Graves' hyperthyroidism and to predict progression to ophthalmopathy. In total, 135 blood samples were TCR-sequenced: 40 to 45 ophthalmopathy, approximately 80 hyperthyroidism and approximately 17 hyperthyroidism-to-ophthalmopathy patients. To explore V-J signatures that separate ophthalmopathy from hyperthyroidism, a discovery set of about 100 patients was enrolled, consisting of about 43 with ophthalmopathy and some 56 with stable hyperthyroidism. An independent validation cohort was composed of around 19 hyperthyroidism patients and more than 15 patients who later progressed from hyperthyroidism to ophthalmopathy. In five to seven hyperthyroidism patients, T-cell repertoires of thyroid tissue and blood were compared. After sampling, hyperthyroidism patients received methimazole starting at 30 mg daily, and ophthalmopathy patients received high-dose intravenous methylprednisolone. The roughly 99 discovery patients were divided at random into training and test sets in a 7:3 ratio. General conclusions and limits of the study: Most expanded thyroid clonotypes with frequency above 0.001 were also detected in blood, suggesting blood repertoires may reflect the thyroid immune response. In validation, the model predicted ophthalmopathy progression with less than 71% sensitivity and roughly 78% specificity; some 13 predicted patients were CT-confirmed with GO in a median of around 6 months. Sample size was not statistically predetermined, and group allocation was not concealed from the investigators. The 13-signature model separated ophthalmopathy from stable hyperthyroidism with approximately 90% sensitivity and 81% to 82% specificity in cross-validation, and 80%/75% in the test set.

The CDR3 covers 12 residues, taking in both the cysteine and the phenylalanine. Only CDR3 DNA is held: 36 bases, read in frame from base 1. The germline V gene (reference sequence) provides CDR1 LNHDA and CDR2 SQIVND. The junction carries 15 bases between V and J, which are trimmed by 11 bases and 7 bases respectively. The ophthalmopathy patients had moderately to severely active disease, with a Clinical Activity Score of 3 or higher, a NOSPECS grade of 4 or higher, and a disease duration of less than 3 months. Anyone with other autoimmune diseases, uncontrolled infections, pregnancy or lactation was excluded from the study. Diagnosis relied on clinical symptoms, serum thyroxine, TRAb, thyroid ultrasound and orbital computed tomography. PBMCs were isolated from 10 ml of fresh peripheral blood by Ficoll-Paque density gradient centrifugation. Total RNA was extracted using Trizol reagent, and RNA quality was checked on an Agilent 2100 Bioanalyzer.

For repertoire sequencing, TCR beta CDR3 regions were amplified from RNA transcripts. HTBI primers and the Qiagen OneStep RT-PCR kit were used in a first-round RT-PCR, which was followed by a second-round multiplex PCR, size selection and purification. The libraries underwent paired-end sequencing with 100 bp reads on an Illumina HiSeq2000. The original methods were these. SOAPnuke was used to process the reads, throwing out any read that had adapters, had uncalled bases, had a mean Phred below 15, or lacked an exact constant-primer or identifier match. COPE v1.2.5 was used to merge the high-quality paired reads. Clonotypes were defined as unique nucleotide sequences and were aligned to IMGT TRB V, D and J references using MiTCR v1.1. The analysis was limited to V-J combinations with a frequency above 0.0001, which together covered about 99% of the repertoires. For each V-J combination, a TCR clonal expansion and chaos score was defined as F50 clonal expansion divided by the chaos observed in the TCRdist matrix. Features were reduced by Welch's t-statistics and random forest to approximately 13 V-J combinations, which fed a naive Bayes classifier. Thyroid-blood repertoire similarity was quantified with the Morisita-Horn index. Starting from the raw public reads, TCRdb applied fastp trimming at Q25, assembled clones with MiXCR and retained in-frame beta chains. One record per CDR3 amino acid sequence lists the most common genes and DNA. TCRdb's processing, not the authors', yielded these V and J calls. This sample has around 170,000 distinct CDR3 sequences in its table, and roughly 37% of those were observed once. The ten largest clones add up to 4.5% to 6% of the sample.

In its sample, this clonotype was seen once. Its antigen has not been determined. One base away there is no much larger clone; base qualities are not given. Single-read evidence is weak. The sequence joins TRBV19 to TRBJ1-3; a tentative D call is TRBD1 (5 bases match). Sequencing input: peripheral blood. This TCR came from a woman aged 40 to 50 with Graves' ophthalmopathy. Donor details come from another sample of the same person, matched by shared clones. The CDR3 protein sequence reads: CAALGPRNTIYF. The DNA reads as follows: TGTGCCGCTCTGGGACCTCGGAACACCATATATTTT.